These 3 T cell receptor beta chains share one sample of origin, sequenced in a study of T cell repertoires in cytomegalovirus infection. TCRdb redid the calling of the reads with MiXCR, one entry per CDR3 protein. The sample consists of over 300,000 distinct CDR3 sequences, around a sixth of them appearing once. Sample: PBMCs. The receptors here all came from a human donor in good health (CMV status not recorded). Some clones in this sample may be carry-over from other donors' samples.

This clonotype has at least ten counts. The chain is built from TRBV19 and TRBJ2-7; D gene ambiguous. The V gene lost 5 bases and the J gene lost 3 bases, with 11 bases spanning the gap. The CDR3 is made up of 13 amino acids. Looked up from germline, CDR1 is LNHDA and CDR2 is SQIVND (reference sequence). CDR3 nucleotide sequence: TGTGCCAGTAGTCCAGACTCGGGCTACGAGCAGTACTTC. Translation: CASSPDSGYEQYF.

The chain employs TRBV28 and TRBJ1-1; 7 bases map to TRBD1. This CDR3 contains 12 residues. V gave up 6 bases and J gave up 5 bases; unmatched junction bases: 3. The germline gives CDR1 MDHEN, CDR2 SYDVKM. This CDR3 reads CASSDRVTEAFF. Written as DNA, the CDR3 is TGTGCCAGCAGCGACAGGGTTACTGAAGCTTTCTTT.

The chain joins TRBV5-6 to TRBJ2-7; the match to TRBD2 covers 8 bases. Trimming took 0 bases from V and 1 from J; bases not matched to a gene: 12. CDR1 is SGHDT, CDR2 YYEEEE, per germline. The CDR3 has 18 amino acids. The CDR3 sequence is CASSLAKAPRGVSYEQYF. For the CDR3, the DNA is TGTGCCAGCAGCTTGGCCAAAGCCCCGCGGGGGGTATCCTACGAGCAGTACTTC.